This T cell receptor beta chain derives from a study of breast tumors, draining lymph nodes, adjacent tissues. General observations from the study: Tumors had less TCR diversity than lymph nodes, more than nontumor tissue. The data were judged consistent with most tumor T cells coming from lymph node and expanding in tumor. The lymph node origin of tumor T cells was framed as consistent with a hypothesis, not demonstrated. Luminal-like breast cancer showed significantly greater tumor-nontumor repertoire similarity than basal-like breast cancer did.

At least ten counts were recorded for this clonotype. What it binds is unknown. Between the trimmed V and J ends, which lost 2 bases and 7 bases, there was a span of 12 bases. The germline gives CDR1 WSHSY, CDR2 SAAADI. The CDR3 totals 13 residues. MiXCR, run by TCRdb on the multiplex PCR reads, gives a single entry per CDR3 protein. The top ten clones hold approximately 14% of a sample with approximately 13,000 distinct CDR3 sequences, 35% to 40% of them seen once. The J gene is TRBJ2-7, the V gene TRBV10-2; tentatively, D is TRBD1 (5 bases). The sample was breast tumor tissue. This TCR came from a female donor with breast cancer. Some clones in this sample may be carry-over from other donors' samples. Here the CDR3 DNA reads TGCGCCAGCAGTGAGAGGGGCTCATCGGAGCAGTACTTC. Translating it yields CASSERGSSEQYF.